This entry lists 8 T cell receptor beta chains sequenced from one sample in a study of CD8 T cells in Susac syndrome. Random-hexamer reverse transcription was applied to 0.5 to 1 ug RNA. TCRdb processed the immunoSEQ multiplex PCR reads anew with MiXCR; each CDR3 protein has one entry. The sample has approximately 110,000 distinct CDR3 sequences, about 94% seen once; the top ten hold 0.065% to 0.1%. Sequencing input: CD4+ T cells from PBMCs. These receptors were taken from a human donor in good health.

The CDR3 loop is CSARESLGTGELFF. For the CDR3, the DNA is TGCAGTGCTAGAGAGTCACTTGGCACCGGGGAGCTGTTTTTT. This chain joins TRBV20-1 and TRBJ2-2; D is unclear. Germline V gives CDR1 DFQATT, CDR2 SNEGSKA (reference sequence). Trimming cost V 0 bases and J 4 bases, with 9 bases left between them. CDR3 size: 14 residues.

J is TRBJ2-7 and V is TRBV19; the match to TRBD2 covers 10 bases. V was pared by 7 bases and J by 5 bases, with 11 bases of the junction left unmatched. The CDR3 is made up of 15 amino acids. Germline V gives CDR1 LNHDA, CDR2 SQIVND (reference sequence). The CDR3: CASMRLAGGLDEQYF. CDR3 DNA sequence: TGTGCCAGTATGAGGTTAGCGGGAGGTTTGGACGAGCAGTACTTC.

The V call is TRBV30, the J call TRBJ1-1; 7 bases are shared with TRBD1. CDR1 and CDR2 from the germline V gene are GTSNPN and SVGIG (reference sequence). After removal of 1 base from V and 2 bases from J, the junction contained 4 bases not matched to a gene. The CDR3 is 14 amino acids. CDR3: CAWSEGQRNTEAFF. The DNA for the CDR3 is TGTGCCTGGAGTGAGGGACAGCGTAACACTGAAGCTTTCTTT.

This rearrangement joins TRBV4-3 to TRBJ2-7; 7 nucleotides align to TRBD2. Germline V gene data show CDR1 as LGHNA and CDR2 as YSLEER. This CDR3 has 15 residues. Trimming cost V 1 base and J 3 bases; bases outside gene matches: 6. CDR3 loop: CASSQAPASGYEQYF. CDR3 coding DNA: TGCGCCAGCAGCCAAGCCCCTGCTAGCGGCTACGAGCAGTACTTC.

The rearrangement uses TRBV6-5 and TRBJ1-1; 9 bases are shared with TRBD1. Germline V gene data show CDR1 as MNHEY and CDR2 as SVGAGI. CDR3 length: 15 residues. Unmatched junction bases numbered 5, after V lost 6 bases and J lost 0 bases. The CDR3 nucleotides read TGTGCCAGCAGACCAACAGGGGGCTTGAACACTGAAGCTTTCTTT. This encodes CASRPTGGLNTEAFF.

The J gene is TRBJ1-1, the V gene TRBV19; no clear D. The V and J ends lost 7 bases and 5 bases respectively, with 17 bases between them. Germline V gene sequence: CDR1 LNHDA, CDR2 SQIVND (reference sequence). This CDR3 contains 14 residues. Here the CDR3 DNA reads TGTGCCAGTATTTCCCAGCTCCCGGCGACTGAAGCTTTCTTT. Its protein product is CASISQLPATEAFF.

The J gene is TRBJ2-1, the V gene TRBV9, with 7 bases aligning to TRBD2. Per germline, CDR1 SGDLS and CDR2 YYNGEE. V trimming: 0 bases; J trimming: 4 bases; junction bases outside the gene matches: 13. The CDR3 extends over 18 amino acids. The CDR3 nucleotides are TGTGCCAGCAGCGTAGCTGGGGAAGCGGGAAGTGGATACAATGAGCAGTTCTTC. This encodes CASSVAGEAGSGYNEQFF.

V is TRBV5-4 and J is TRBJ2-1, with 8 bases fitting TRBD2. The CDR3 loop spans 14 amino acids. V lost 4 bases and J lost 7; bases outside the gene matches: 7. The V gene's germline CDR1 is SGHNT and CDR2 YYREEE (reference sequence). The DNA for the CDR3 is TGTGCCAGCAGCCCACCCGGGACTAGTAATGAGCAGTTCTTC. Translated, it gives CASSPPGTSNEQFF.